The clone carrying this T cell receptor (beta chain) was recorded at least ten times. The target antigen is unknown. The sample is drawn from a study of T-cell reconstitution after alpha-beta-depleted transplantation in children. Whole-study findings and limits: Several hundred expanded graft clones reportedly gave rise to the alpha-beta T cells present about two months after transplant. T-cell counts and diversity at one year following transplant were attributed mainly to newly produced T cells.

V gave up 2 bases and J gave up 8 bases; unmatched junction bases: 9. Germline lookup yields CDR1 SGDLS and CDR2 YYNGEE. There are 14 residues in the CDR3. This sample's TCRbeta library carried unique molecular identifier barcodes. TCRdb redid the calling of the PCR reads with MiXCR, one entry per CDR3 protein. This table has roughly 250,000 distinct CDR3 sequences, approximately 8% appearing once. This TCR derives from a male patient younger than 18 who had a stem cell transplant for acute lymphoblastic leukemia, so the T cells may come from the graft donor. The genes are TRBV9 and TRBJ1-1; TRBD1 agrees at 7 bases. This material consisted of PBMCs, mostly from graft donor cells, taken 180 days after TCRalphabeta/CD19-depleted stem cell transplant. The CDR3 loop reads CASSVGTQGREAFF. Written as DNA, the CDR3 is TGTGCCAGCAGCGTCGGCACACAGGGGAGGGAAGCTTTCTTT.